These 5 T cell receptor beta chains were sequenced from one sample in a study of T cell changes during pregnancy in multiple sclerosis. Repertoires were generated with immunoSEQ multiplex PCR, while TCRdb's copy carries only in-frame clones and drops some. The sample has over 45,000 clones, roughly 90% seen once. The sequenced sample was CD4+ T cells from peripheral blood mononuclear cells, obtained after pregnancy. Every receptor here comes from a female donor with multiple sclerosis, enrolled in a pregnancy study.

The chain links TRBV2 to TRBJ2-1, with D possibly TRBD2 on 6 matching bases. CDR3 length equals 16 residues. The V end lost 6 bases, the J end lost 6 bases, and 21 bases lay between the germline ends. From germline, CDR1 is SNHLY and CDR2 FYNNEI. The CDR3 DNA reads TGTGCCAGCAGGTCCCGACTAGGCGGAGGGCGCAATGAGCAGTTCTTC. This translates into CASRSRLGGGRNEQFF. Drawing the rest from reference TRBV2 and TRBJ2-1, the complete variable domain is EPEVTQTPSHQVTQMGQEVILRCVPISNHLYFYWYRQILGQKVEFLVSFYNNEISEKSEIFDDQFSVERPDGSNFTLKIRSTKLEDSAMYFCASRSRLGGGRNEQFFGPGTRLTVL.

The chain couples TRBV6-1 to TRBJ2-2; 8 positions agree with TRBD2. Germline CDR1 MNHNS, CDR2 SASEGT. After removal of 3 bases from V and 1 base from J, the junction contained 10 bases not matched to a gene. The CDR3 contains 18 residues. The CDR3 here is CASSESPLAGKNTGELFF. The CDR3 region has the DNA TGTGCCAGCAGTGAGTCCCCGTTAGCGGGGAAGAACACCGGGGAGCTGTTTTTT.

This clone was counted a few times. The V call is TRBV11-2, the J call TRBJ1-3; 7 positions match TRBD1. Germline CDR1 and CDR2: SGHAT and FQNNGV. The length of the CDR3 is 16 residues. After removal of 5 bases from V and 1 base from J, the junction contained 8 bases not matched to a gene. CDR3 coding DNA: TGTGCCAGCAGCCCCCAACAGGGGTCATCTGGAAACACCATATATTTT. Translating gives CASSPQQGSSGNTIYF.

The chain uses TRBV7-2 and TRBJ2-7, with D possibly TRBD2 on 7 matching bases. V lost 5 bases and J lost 7, with 33 bases in between. CDR3 size: 19 residues. Per the germline V gene, CDR1 is SGHTA and CDR2 is FQGNSA. The CDR3 DNA reads as TGTGCCAGCAGCAACCTGGCGGGGGCTAGCGGTAGGAGGGGGTGGGAGCAGTACTTC. It yields the protein CASSNLAGASGRRGWEQYF.

The chain combines TRBV4-1 with TRBJ2-7, with TRBD2 matching over 9 bases. Germline values: CDR1 MGHRA, CDR2 YSYEKL. CDR3 length equals 18 residues. After removal of 0 bases from V and 1 base from J, the junction contained 10 bases not matched to a gene. The CDR3: CASSQDDPLAGTSYEQYF. The DNA for the CDR3 is TGCGCCAGCAGCCAAGATGATCCCCTAGCGGGAACTTCCTACGAGCAGTACTTC.